The T cell receptor beta chain described here comes from a study of cytomegalovirus exposure and HLA in healthy donors (dated by TCRdb to the late 2010s). The study in broad terms: According to an earlier analysis of a few hundred of the donors, 150 million to 200 million T cells yielded 120 million or so unique TCR beta sequences and roughly 280 Gb of sequence data. Roughly 310 gigabases of sequencing data and 80 million or so unique TCR sequences were included in an early release covering around 650 HLA-typed donors. Among the roughly 400 genotyped donors, about 85% belonged to the genetic ancestry cluster associated with self-reported Caucasian donors. The aim of the study was to test whether cataloging public T cell receptors could identify signatures of past pathogen exposure. Using immunosequencing, the study profiled T cell repertoires from around 670 subjects and related those repertoires to cytomegalovirus serostatus. Along with the approximately 700-subject first cohort, a separate validation cohort of over a hundred different subjects was used. To predict cytomegalovirus infection status, the study brought together high-throughput TCR immunosequencing, statistical association of individual TCRs with disease status, and machine learning. A later analysis re-analyzed previously published TCR beta repertoires from 660 or so donors and added high-resolution HLA genotyping to study TCR occurrence patterns. In the later analysis, no new phenotypic data were used to find candidate immune exposures; instead, reliance was placed on TCR beta sequences and their occurrence across donors. In an earlier analysis of 587 of the donors, high-throughput TCR beta sequencing was used to judge whether each TCR beta V gene segment behaved as functional or pseudogenic. Donor age, sex, ethnicity and CMV serostatus were collected together with the repertoire data. A later genetic analysis used genome-wide SNP genotypes for about three fifths of the 666 donors, treating that subset as a discovery cohort. Every discovery cohort repertoire had been produced on one sequencing platform. HLA typing covered class I and class II loci at four-digit resolution. Typing coverage differed by locus: A, B, C, DRB1 and DQB1 were typed in roughly 620-630 donors, DQA1 in roughly 510, DPA1 in some 570, and DPB1 in around 440. A handful of DR-DQ haplotypes were handled as single units for association and clustering because linkage in the cohort was strong. Across under 500 genotyped donors of the cohort, an average of approximately 240,000 unique TCR beta nucleotide sequences per donor were sequenced, and approximately 19% of those sequences were non-productive. The research as a whole found: A later genetic analysis reported fewer N-insertions in productive TCRs among donors in an Asian-associated ancestry cluster than the roughly 690-donor mean. At a false discovery rate of 0.05, a later analysis linked 16,951 TCR beta sequences to specific HLA alleles. Because counts were too low, roughly 18 rarely observed V segments, including chromosome 9 orphons, were left out of the earlier analysis of approximately 580 of the donors. In a later analysis, the rate of TCR association differed among HLA loci, with DRB1 alleles having the most associated TCRs and HLA-C alleles having the fewest. Sequencing depth was assumed to be roughly uniform across donors in the presence/absence analyses, though that assumption may not hold. A later analysis reported that several top co-occurrence clusters appeared linked to parvovirus B19, influenza, CMV and Epstein-Barr virus. In an earlier analysis of 587 of the donors, most TCR beta V segments appeared in productive rearrangements about 90% or about 30% of the time, broadly matching IMGT annotations. The 87-base-pair reads could not distinguish some IMGT-functional V segments, including TRBV6-2 and TRBV6-3, so those segments were excluded. When HLA alleles, especially DR and DQ, strongly co-occurred, attributing TCR associations to individual alleles was difficult. Compared with equally common non-associated chains, HLA-associated TCR beta chains in a later analysis were more clonally expanded and had lower generation probabilities. A total of around 150 TCR beta chains were listed by the study as associated with cytomegalovirus. CMV serostatus was the only immune exposure information available for the cohort. The classifier was reported to diagnose cytomegalovirus status with high specificity and sensitivity in both the original and validation cohorts. V-gene and J-gene trimming of TCR beta chains was associated with a missense DCLRE1C variant in a later genetic analysis, and the association was replicated in an independent cohort. A later analysis found that most CMV-associated TCR beta chains appeared HLA-restricted, with HLA associations seemingly driven largely by CMV exposure. Because some donors lacked HLA typing at each locus, the association tests relied only on the typed subset. Most TCR sequences were observed very rarely across donors, whereas some public TCRs were present in many individuals. A further reported finding was that TCR beta sequences accurately predicted the HLA-A and HLA-B alleles for most subjects in the first cohort. Correlated functional status among segregating V segments might be attributable to linkage disequilibrium, but an unknown experimental factor could not be ruled out. The sequencing pipeline was judged likely to have produced a cluster of highly shared sequence variants as a technical artifact. The authors suggested that the approach could potentially be generalized to other disease states and immunological phenotypes. Three of the identified cytomegalovirus-associated TCR beta chains were confirmed in vitro to be specific for cytomegalovirus antigens. Only TCR beta chains were sequenced in this cohort, and the absence of alpha or paired-chain data limited detectable features.

Libraries were built with the immunoSEQ multiplex PCR assay. For the multiplex PCR, a mixture combining 60 forward primers for TCR Vbeta segments and 13 reverse primers for TCR Jbeta segments was used. A multiplex PCR assay on genomic DNA amplified the CDR3 region of rearranged TCR beta genes. On the Illumina HiSeq System, the amplified TCR beta libraries were sequenced as 87-base-pair reads. As for how the authors treated the data: A later analysis tallied 75 million to 95 million unique TCR beta chains across the 650 to 750 repertoires, and about 10 million of those chains were shared by two or more donors. Raw reads were error-corrected and collapsed into unique sequences with a nearest-neighbor algorithm that merged closely related sequences to remove PCR and sequencing errors. To assign V, D and J gene segments, CDR3 sequences were aligned to IMGT reference sequences. Each retained sequence needed at least a six-nucleotide match to both a V gene segment and a J gene segment. Rearrangements were classified as productive when the CDR3 lacked stop codons and remained in frame with V and J, and all other rearrangements were classified as non-productive. CDR3 was defined according to IMGT convention as the region running from the second conserved V-encoded cysteine to the conserved J-encoded phenylalanine. In an earlier analysis of 550 to 650 of the donors, sequences lacking an unambiguous match to a single V gene segment were excluded. In an earlier analysis of several hundred of the donors, V segments were called functional above 56.7% productive rearrangements and were called segregating when the between-donor standard deviation exceeded 5%. A statistical classification framework was built for diagnosing cytomegalovirus status from the catalog of TCR beta chain sequences. V and J gene assignment, in a later analysis, came from comparing TCR nucleotide sequences with IMGT/GENE-DB human TR gene sequences. A later analysis assigned CDR3 sequences and most-parsimonious VDJ recombination scenarios with the TCRdist pipeline. In a later analysis, each TCR beta chain was defined by its CDR3 amino acid sequence together with its V-gene family, and reads without a unique V-gene family were excluded. In a later analysis, 450 to 600 highly shared, low-generation-probability nucleotide sequences were removed to address suspected cross-contamination and a sequencing artifact. A later analysis calculated a clonal expansion index for each public chain from normalized within-repertoire ranks of inferred template counts. A later analysis computed generation probabilities with a VDJ recombination model fitted to out-of-frame rearrangements, and checked the results against IGoR. In a later analysis, hypergeometric tests were used to score TCR-TCR, TCR-HLA and TCR-CMV co-occurrence, with a repertoire-size bias correction applied to TCR pairs. False discovery rates were estimated in a later analysis by permuting HLA or CMV assignments 20 times. In a later analysis, co-occurring TCRs were grouped with DBSCAN, and TCRdist sequence similarity was added when clustering was performed within HLA-allele-positive subsets. Co-occurrence clustering excluded repertoires with fewer than 30,000 or more than 120,000 public chains, plus five with anomalous nucleotide sharing. Drawn from immuneACCESS, this table holds only the in-frame rearrangements with V and J called that TCRdb kept. Clones are partly lost; checked studies trace under half to an unresolved V gene and leave the rest unexplained. V and J calls and clone size are given by that table; D and trimming were obtained from the DNA. The table for this sample lists 160,000 or so clones; roughly 65% of them were counted only once. Together, the top ten hold about 4.7% of the sample.

V and J are truncated by 7 bases and 1 base respectively, leaving an intervening sequence of 10 bases. The CDR3 has 12 amino acids, counting the end cysteine and phenylalanine. Here the CDR3 DNA is all that survives: 36 bases in frame from base 1. According to the germline V gene, CDR1 reads SQVTM and CDR2 reads ANQGSEA. In total, 666 healthy bone marrow donors made up the cohort. Cohort members were all nominally healthy when sampled, although unrecorded immune exposures were likely present. The donor was CMV seropositive and belonged to the group of 250 to 300 seropositive cohort members. Each donor provided a peripheral blood sample, and peripheral blood mononuclear cells were used for TCR beta sequencing. The Qiagen DNeasy Blood Extraction Kit was used to extract genomic DNA from the blood cell samples. Note on this clone: The antigen it recognizes is unknown. Base qualities were left out, and no much larger clone turns up one base away.

The chain is assembled from TRBV29-1 and TRBJ1-1; D gene: possibly TRBD1, on 6 matching bases. The sequence was obtained from a man younger than 35 in good health and CMV-seropositive. The sequencing input was PBMCs. This receptor has the CDR3 CSATQGNTEAFF. The DNA sequence is TGCAGCGCGACACAGGGGAACACTGAAGCTTTCTTT.